This T cell receptor (beta chain) was observed in a study of blood T cell repertoires in COVID-19. Study overall: Spain, Italy and the United States supplied samples that represented acute and convalescent COVID-19. The cDNA or gDNA used as material had been derived from T cells, B-cell-depleted T cells, or PBMCs.

This clone has more than one count but fewer than ten. Profiling relied on immunoSEQ multiplex PCR, and the TCRdb table lists in-frame clones only, not all of them. The table shows hundreds of thousands of clones, with roughly 89% occurring only once. Germline CDR1 and CDR2: SGHNT and YYREEE (reference sequence). The V and J ends lost 1 base and 4 bases, in that order; junction bases with no gene match: 2. This CDR3 spans 14 amino acids. Sequenced material: PBMCs or T cells enriched from blood (not recorded which). This receptor was obtained from a woman under 30 with acute COVID-19. The chain links TRBV5-4 to TRBJ2-5; TRBD2 agrees at 9 bases. DNA for the CDR3: TGTGCCAGCAGCTTGAGGCGGGAGGGAGAGACCCAGTACTTC. This gives the protein CASSLRREGETQYF.